The sequence of this TCR beta chain was determined in a study of Ad26.COV2.S vaccination and SARS-CoV-2 variants. Documented treatment: roughly 18 received Ad26.COV2.S at low or high dose, single or two shots; 5 received placebo; per-sample allocation not given. Day 63 following the first vaccine or placebo injection was when the samples were taken. Assay used: immunoSEQ multiplex PCR; TCRdb lists only in-frame clones, some missing. The sample lists about 350,000 clones, 86% occurring once. Germline V gene lookup returns CDR1 LNHDA and CDR2 SQIVND (reference sequence). The CDR3 length is 13 residues. Trimming pared 5 bases from V and 7 bases from J, leaving 9 bases between.

This receptor was taken from a person between 18 and 60 years old who received the Ad26.COV2.S COVID-19 vaccine or a placebo. J is TRBJ1-6 and V is TRBV19; weak D call: TRBD1 (6 bases). Sequences were derived from peripheral blood, sampled in a trial of Ad26.COV2.S vaccine versus placebo. The CDR3 loop reads CASSGQGNSPLHF. The CDR3 bases are TGTGCCAGTAGTGGGCAGGGGAATTCACCCCTCCACTTT.